The 10 T cell receptor beta chains below were found in one sample sequenced in a study of shared clonotypes between healthy human individuals. Assay used: immunoSEQ multiplex PCR; TCRdb lists only in-frame clones, some missing. The sample carries 400,000 to 600,000 clones, about four fifths recorded once. The material sequenced was PBMCs. These receptors originate from a woman aged 35 to 49 in good health. Some clones in this sample may be carry-over from other donors' samples.

The chain employs TRBV19 and TRBJ2-1; D call uncertain. Looked up from germline, CDR1 is LNHDA and CDR2 is SQIVND (reference sequence). The CDR3 extends over 11 amino acids. The V and J ends lost 4 bases and 10 bases respectively, with 8 bases between them. The CDR3 here is CASSNFQEQFF. The CDR3 bases are TGTGCCAGTAGTAACTTCCAAGAGCAGTTCTTC. The full variable domain, in which reference TRBV19 and TRBJ2-1 provide the parts outside the CDR3, is DGGITQSPKYLFRKEGQNVTLSCEQNLNHDAMYWYRQDPGQGLRLIYYSQIVNDFQKGDIAEGYSVSREKKESFPLTVTSAQKNPTAFYLCASSNFQEQFFGPGTRLTVL.

The chain recombines TRBV7-3 with TRBJ2-5; D is undetermined. This CDR3 contains 15 residues. Trimming stripped 3 bases from V and 1 base from J, with 12 bases between. CDR1 is SGHTA, CDR2 FQGTGA, per germline. CDR3: CASSFFGDAQETQYF. The CDR3, as DNA: TGTGCCAGCAGCTTTTTTGGGGATGCCCAAGAGACCCAGTACTTC. The full variable domain, in which reference TRBV7-3 and TRBJ2-5 provide the parts outside the CDR3, is GAGVSQTPSNKVTEKGKYVELRCDPISGHTALYWYRQSLGQGPEFLIYFQGTGAADDSGLPNDRFFAVRPEGSVSTLKIQRTERGDSAVYLCASSFFGDAQETQYFGPGTRLLVL.

This clone came up many times. This chain connects TRBV7-2 to TRBJ2-7; possibly TRBD2 for D (5 bases). V lost 5 bases and J lost 2, with 22 bases in between. This CDR3 region has 17 residues. Germline assignment: CDR1 SGHTA and CDR2 FQGNSA. The CDR3 sequence is CASSPGGSSTGPYEQYF. In nucleotides, the CDR3 is TGTGCCAGCAGCCCGGGCGGGTCATCGACGGGTCCCTACGAGCAGTACTTC.

This clone turned up a few times. The genes are TRBV7-2 and TRBJ2-7, with TRBD2 as a possible D gene (6 bases). Germline lookup yields CDR1 SGHTA and CDR2 FQGNSA. The CDR3 spans 13 residues. The V gene lost 5 bases and the J gene lost 4 bases, with 12 bases spanning the gap. CDR3 sequence reads: CASSANRGYEQYF. CDR3 nucleotide sequence: TGTGCCAGCAGCGCCAACCGGGGGTACGAGCAGTACTTC.

The CDR3 sequence is CASSLRTARYEKLFF. The DNA for the CDR3 is TGCGCCAGCAGCTTACGGACGGCAAGATATGAAAAACTGTTTTTT. The chain links TRBV5-1 to TRBJ1-4; D is undetermined. The CDR3 extends over 15 amino acids. Per the germline V gene, CDR1 is SGHRS and CDR2 is YFSETQ. Trimming removed 2 bases at V and 6 bases at J, with 14 bases between.

The chain has TRBV11-2 and TRBJ2-3; TRBD2 matches at 10 bases. Germline V gene lookup returns CDR1 SGHAT and CDR2 FQNNGV. The V and J ends lost 0 bases and 9 bases, in that order; junction bases with no gene match: 9. CDR3 size: 16 residues. Written as DNA, the CDR3 is TGTGCCAGCAGCTTAGATCCCCTAGCGGGAGTGTTCACGCAGTATTTT. This codes for CASSLDPLAGVFTQYF.

The table lists this clone with a few counts. In DNA form, the CDR3 reads TGTGCCAGCTCCGCCGACAGGGTTGAAAAACTGTTTTTT. Its translation: CASSADRVEKLFF. The V gene is TRBV28, the J gene TRBJ1-4; TRBD1 matches 7 bases. Germline CDR1 reads MDHEN; CDR2 reads SYDVKM. The CDR3 has 13 amino acids. V dropped 8 bases and J dropped 7; count of bases not matched to a gene: 7.

The chain has TRBV9 and TRBJ2-2; TRBD2 aligns across 13 bases. This CDR3 region has 18 residues. The V gene end was trimmed by 4 bases and the J gene end by 4 bases; junction bases not matched to a gene: 10. Germline CDR1 reads SGDLS; CDR2 reads YYNGEE. CDR3 sequence: CASSPRTSGSRITGELFF. The CDR3 DNA sequence: TGTGCCAGCAGCCCGCGGACTAGCGGGAGCCGAATCACCGGGGAGCTGTTTTTT. Full variable domain (remainder filled in from reference TRBV9 and TRBJ2-2): DSGVTQTPKHLITATGQRVTLRCSPRSGDLSVYWYQQSLDQGLQFLIQYYNGEERAKGNILERFSAQQFPDLHSELNLSSLELGDSALYFCASSPRTSGSRITGELFFGEGSRLTVL.

This rearrangement joins TRBV4-3 to TRBJ2-1; 9 bases match TRBD1. Per germline, CDR1 LGHNA and CDR2 YSLEER. V shed 3 bases, J shed 7 bases, and the junction held 10 bases outside the gene matches. This CDR3 is 16 amino acids long. The CDR3 spells CASSHDTGGWVNEQFF. Here the CDR3 DNA reads TGCGCCAGCAGCCACGACACAGGGGGCTGGGTGAATGAGCAGTTCTTC.

Details on this clone: A read error may be the cause here, since a much bigger clone is one base away. The sample carries other DNA sequences with the same CDR3. The chain links TRBV15 to TRBJ1-3; D ambiguous. CDR1 LNHNV and CDR2 YYDKDF come from the germline V gene (reference sequence). V dropped 0 bases and J dropped 0 bases, with 9 bases sitting between them. This CDR3 comprises 16 residues. CDR3 in amino acids: CATSRDLGSSGNTIYF. The CDR3 DNA reads TGTGCCACCAGCAGAGATCTGGGAAGCTCTGGAAACACCATATATTTT.